These T cell receptor beta chains were read from a single sample in a study of T cell changes during pregnancy in multiple sclerosis. The data were produced by immunoSEQ multiplex PCR, yet TCRdb's version contains in-frame clones alone and is incomplete. The table shows approximately 53,000 clones, with approximately 92% occurring only once. The specimen was CD4+ T cells from peripheral blood mononuclear cells, collected in the third trimester of pregnancy. The receptors were sampled from a female donor with multiple sclerosis, enrolled in a pregnancy study. Each CDR3 is given with its conserved first and last residue. The D gene is left open where the match is weak. Clone size is shown for a subset of rows, as once, few, many or a class of expanded clone.

-	TRBJ1-1	TRBV9	once	CASSRTLDRNTEAFF	TGTGCCAGCAGCCGGACACTCGATCGGAACACTGAAGCTTTCTTT
TRBD1	TRBJ1-1	TRBV2	-	CASSAWQGVSEAFF	TGTGCCAGCAGTGCTTGGCAGGGGGTGTCTGAAGCTTTCTTT
-	TRBJ1-1	TRBV7-6	-	CASSSFGGTEAFF	TGTGCCAGCAGCTCCTTCGGGGGCACTGAAGCTTTCTTT
-	TRBJ2-7	TRBV27	-	CASSFGSGVYEQYF	TGTGCCAGCAGCTTCGGGTCGGGGGTTTACGAGCAGTACTTC
-	TRBJ1-1	TRBV28	-	CASSFRVTEAFF	TGTGCCAGCAGCTTCAGGGTAACTGAAGCTTTCTTT
TRBD1	TRBJ1-1	TRBV12-5	once	CASATGTGTEAFF	TGTGCTAGTGCCACCGGGACAGGCACTGAAGCTTTCTTT
-	TRBJ1-1	TRBV9	-	CASSPSAVGRVNTEAFF	TGTGCCAGCAGCCCCTCGGCCGTGGGGCGCGTGAACACTGAAGCTTTCTTT
TRBD1	TRBJ2-7	TRBV7-2	-	CASSPRDRGAYEQYF	TGTGCCAGCAGCCCAAGGGACAGGGGGGCGTACGAGCAGTACTTC
TRBD2	TRBJ2-3	TRBV7-2	-	CASSLVAGFTDTQYF	TGTGCCAGCAGCTTAGTAGCGGGGTTCACAGATACGCAGTATTTT
-	TRBJ1-1	TRBV11-2	-	CASTLSRGNTEAFF	TGTGCCAGCACCTTAAGCCGGGGGAACACTGAAGCTTTCTTT
-	TRBJ1-1	TRBV7-3	once	CASSLFGGNTEAFF	TGTGCCAGCAGCTTGTTTGGAGGGAACACTGAAGCTTTCTTT
-	TRBJ2-2	TRBV7-8	once	CASSLLGFGGGAVTGELFF	TGTGCCAGCAGCTTATTAGGCTTTGGGGGGGGCGCGGTCACCGGGGAGCTGTTTTTT
-	TRBJ2-3	TRBV20-1	-	CSAKRTDTQYF	TGCAGTGCCAAGCGCACAGATACGCAGTATTTT
TRBD1	TRBJ1-2	TRBV15	-	CATSPGQNNYGYTF	TGTGCCACCAGCCCGGGACAGAACAACTATGGCTACACCTTC
-	TRBJ1-4	TRBV27	-	CASGDRLQKLFF	TGTGCCAGCGGAGACAGGTTACAAAAACTGTTTTTT
TRBD2	TRBJ2-1	TRBV7-3	-	CASSSGTSVNEQFF	TGTGCCAGCAGCTCCGGGACTAGCGTTAATGAGCAGTTCTTC
-	TRBJ2-7	TRBV11-3	-	CASSSNRDNYEQYF	TGTGCCAGCAGCTCGAACAGAGACAACTACGAGCAGTACTTC
-	TRBJ1-2	TRBV2	-	CASSRWQSYGYTF	TGTGCCAGCAGTCGCTGGCAGTCCTATGGCTACACCTTC
TRBD2	TRBJ2-3	TRBV7-3	once	CASSSSGGGGTQYF	TGTGCCAGCAGCTCTAGCGGGGGGGGTGGTACGCAGTATTTT
-	TRBJ2-6	TRBV9	-	CASSKRSGANVLTF	TGTGCCAGCAGCAAGCGGTCTGGGGCCAACGTCCTGACTTTC
-	TRBJ1-3	TRBV5-6	-	CASSLGLSGNTIYF	TGTGCCAGCAGCTTGGGTTTATCTGGAAACACCATATATTTT
-	TRBJ2-5	TRBV7-9	-	CASSLGDSQRETQYF	TGTGCCAGCAGCTTAGGGGACTCACAGCGAGAGACCCAGTACTTC
-	TRBJ1-2	TRBV30	-	CAWRDDGTSVMRGYGYTF	TGTGCCTGGAGGGACGACGGGACATCTGTCATGAGGGGCTATGGCTACACCTTC
-	TRBJ1-4	TRBV7-9	-	CASRREENEKLFF	TGTGCCAGCCGCAGGGAGGAGAATGAAAAACTGTTTTTT
-	TRBJ2-5	TRBV6-5	-	CASSYSPGSETQYF	TGTGCCAGCAGTTATTCTCCAGGGTCAGAGACCCAGTACTTC
-	TRBJ1-1	TRBV9	-	CASSDLLGADTEAFF	TGTGCCAGCAGCGACCTCCTGGGGGCCGACACTGAAGCTTTCTTT
-	TRBJ1-5	TRBV6-1	-	CASRFIQGGNQPQHF	TGTGCCAGCAGGTTCATACAGGGCGGCAATCAGCCCCAGCATTTT
-	TRBJ1-1	TRBV6-6	-	CASSYPTGNTEAFF	TGTGCCAGCAGTTACCCGACAGGGAACACTGAAGCTTTCTTT
-	TRBJ2-3	TRBV6-1	-	CASSEFTGFTDTQYF	TGTGCCAGCAGTGAATTTACAGGGTTCACAGATACGCAGTATTTT
-	TRBJ2-1	TRBV29-1	-	CSVVAGTYNEQFF	TGCAGCGTTGTGGCGGGGACCTACAATGAGCAGTTCTTC
-	TRBJ1-1	TRBV19	-	CASSIFQGEAFF	TGTGCCAGTAGTATTTTTCAGGGTGAAGCTTTCTTT
-	TRBJ1-6	TRBV9	-	CASSVAAYNSPLHF	TGTGCCAGCAGCGTAGCCGCCTATAATTCACCCCTCCACTTT
-	TRBJ1-2	TRBV7-9	-	CASSLLQGLGYTF	TGTGCCAGCAGCCTCCTTCAGGGACTTGGCTACACCTTC
TRBD1	TRBJ2-3	TRBV4-3	-	CASSQGRRDRGSDTQYF	TGCGCCAGCAGCCAAGGGCGTAGGGACAGGGGTTCAGATACGCAGTATTTT
TRBD1	TRBJ1-2	TRBV18	-	CASSPLGTGGDYGYTF	TGTGCCAGCTCACCACTCGGGACAGGGGGTGACTATGGCTACACCTTC
TRBD2	TRBJ2-7	TRBV7-6	-	CASSPISLAGGYEQYF	TGTGCCAGCAGCCCTATTTCACTAGCGGGCGGCTACGAGCAGTACTTC
TRBD2	TRBJ2-1	TRBV7-3	-	CASSLRGGGYNEQFF	TGTGCCAGCAGCTTGCGAGGCGGGGGGTACAATGAGCAGTTCTTC
-	TRBJ1-1	TRBV2	-	CASTSVGGWLAFF	TGTGCCAGCACCTCCGTTGGGGGGTGGTTAGCTTTCTTT
TRBD1	TRBJ2-2	TRBV4-3	-	CASSQEQTGTTGELFF	TGCGCCAGCAGCCAAGAGCAGACAGGGACCACCGGGGAGCTGTTTTTT
-	TRBJ2-3	TRBV6-4	-	CASSDSGGASTDTQYF	TGTGCCAGCAGTGACTCGGGGGGGGCTAGCACAGATACGCAGTATTTT
-	TRBJ1-4	TRBV7-9	-	CASSLGQGIIGEKLFF	TGTGCCAGCAGCTTAGGGCAGGGGATAATCGGAGAAAAACTGTTTTTT
-	TRBJ1-2	TRBV19	-	CASQAGINNYGYTF	TGTGCCAGTCAAGCGGGGATTAATAACTATGGCTACACCTTC
-	TRBJ2-5	TRBV7-6	-	CASSSTVVRETQYF	TGTGCCAGCAGCTCAACAGTAGTGAGAGAGACCCAGTACTTC
-	TRBJ1-2	TRBV19	-	CASSIPGLKRDGYTF	TGTGCCAGTAGTATCCCTGGTCTTAAGCGGGATGGCTACACCTTC
TRBD1	TRBJ1-2	TRBV6-1	-	CASEHLTGVGYGYTF	TGTGCCAGCGAACACCTAACAGGGGTAGGCTATGGCTACACCTTC
TRBD1	TRBJ1-2	TRBV18	-	CASSPDRDYGYTF	TGTGCCAGCTCACCCGACAGGGATTATGGCTACACCTTC
-	TRBJ1-2	TRBV18	-	CASSPAGNYGYTF	TGTGCCAGCTCACCAGCGGGGAACTATGGCTACACCTTC
TRBD1	TRBJ2-7	TRBV6-5	-	CASSSHRGSYEQYF	TGTGCCAGCAGTTCCCACAGGGGGTCCTACGAGCAGTACTTC
-	TRBJ1-4	TRBV10-3	-	CAIINRVRVEKLFF	TGTGCCATCATCAACAGGGTACGGGTAGAAAAACTGTTTTTT
-	TRBJ1-2	TRBV19	-	CASSIEGGTNYGYTF	TGTGCCAGTAGTATAGAAGGCGGGACGAACTATGGCTACACCTTC